This TCR beta chain was sequenced during a study of shared clonotypes between healthy human individuals. The naive CD8 population came from CD45RO-negative cells selected for CCR7, without terminally differentiated effector memory CD45RA+ cells. The assay was run at deep level. The genomic DNA of each subset was split evenly across several immunoSEQ plates. In the original workflow: ImmunoSEQ sequences covered only the junction and lacked quality scores; filtering therefore differed. This table comes from immunoSEQ multiplex PCR, and its TCRdb copy is limited to in-frame clones, with some not included. V and J calls plus clone size are reproduced from that table; the DNA served to infer D and trimming. The data hold around 700,000 clones, with roughly nine tenths observed a single time. The CDR3 extends over 16 amino acids.

This clonotype was obtained from a man aged 25 to 45 in good health. Source material: naive CD8+ T cells sorted from blood. The chain is built from TRBV1 and TRBJ1-2. TRBV1 is a documented pseudogene. CDR3 DNA sequence: TGCACCAGCAGTCGTCAAGGTGTGCGAAAGACCTATGGCTACACCTTC. Encoded protein: CTSSRQGVRKTYGYTF.